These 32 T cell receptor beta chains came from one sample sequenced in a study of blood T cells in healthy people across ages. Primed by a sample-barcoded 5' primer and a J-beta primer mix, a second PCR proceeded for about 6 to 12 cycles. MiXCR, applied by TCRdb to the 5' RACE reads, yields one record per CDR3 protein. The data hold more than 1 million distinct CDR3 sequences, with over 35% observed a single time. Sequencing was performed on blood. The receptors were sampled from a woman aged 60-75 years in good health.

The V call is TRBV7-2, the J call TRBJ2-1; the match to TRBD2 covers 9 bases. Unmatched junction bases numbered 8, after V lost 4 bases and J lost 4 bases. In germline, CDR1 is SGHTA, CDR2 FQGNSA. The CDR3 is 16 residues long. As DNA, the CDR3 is TGTGCCAGCAGCTCACAAGCGGGGGGCCCATACAATGAGCAGTTCTTC. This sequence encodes CASSSQAGGPYNEQFF.

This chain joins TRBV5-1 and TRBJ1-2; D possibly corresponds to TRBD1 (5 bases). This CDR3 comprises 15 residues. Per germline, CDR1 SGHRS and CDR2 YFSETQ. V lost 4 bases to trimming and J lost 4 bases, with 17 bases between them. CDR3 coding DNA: TGCGCCAGCAGCCCGAACGGCCAGGGCATCTATGGCTACACCTTC. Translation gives CASSPNGQGIYGYTF.

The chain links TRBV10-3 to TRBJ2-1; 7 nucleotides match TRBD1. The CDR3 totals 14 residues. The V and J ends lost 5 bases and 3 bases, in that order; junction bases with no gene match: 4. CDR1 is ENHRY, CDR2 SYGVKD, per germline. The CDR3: CAISYDRDYNEQFF. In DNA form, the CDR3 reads TGTGCCATCAGTTATGACAGGGACTACAATGAGCAGTTCTTC.

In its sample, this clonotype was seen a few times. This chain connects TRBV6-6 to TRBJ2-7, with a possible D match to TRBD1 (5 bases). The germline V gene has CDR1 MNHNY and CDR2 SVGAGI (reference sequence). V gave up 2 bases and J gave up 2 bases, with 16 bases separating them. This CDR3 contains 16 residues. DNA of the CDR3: TGTGCCAGCAGTTACGGGGCGACAGCTCTAACCTACGAGCAGTACTTC. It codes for CASSYGATALTYEQYF.

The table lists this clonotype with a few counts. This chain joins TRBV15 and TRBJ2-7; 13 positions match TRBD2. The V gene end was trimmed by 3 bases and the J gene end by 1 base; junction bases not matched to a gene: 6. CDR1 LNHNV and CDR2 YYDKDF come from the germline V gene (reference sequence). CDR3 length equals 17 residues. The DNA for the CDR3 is TGTGCCACCAGCAGTCGACTAGCGGGAGGAGGGTCCTACGAGCAGTACTTC. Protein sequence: CATSSRLAGGGSYEQYF.

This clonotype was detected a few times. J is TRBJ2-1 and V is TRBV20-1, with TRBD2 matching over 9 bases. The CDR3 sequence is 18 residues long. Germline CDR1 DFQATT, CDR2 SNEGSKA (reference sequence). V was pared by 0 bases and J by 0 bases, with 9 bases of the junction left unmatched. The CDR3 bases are TGCAGTGCTAGAGATCCGGCTAGCGGGGTTAGCTCCTACAATGAGCAGTTCTTC. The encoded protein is CSARDPASGVSSYNEQFF.

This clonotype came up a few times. This chain's CDR3 is CSVEDLIAGGITDTQYF. DNA for the CDR3: TGCAGCGTTGAAGATCTTATAGCGGGAGGGATCACAGATACGCAGTATTTT. The chain links TRBV29-1 to TRBJ2-3; 11 positions agree with TRBD2. The CDR3 length is 17 residues. Germline trimming cut 0 bases from V and 2 bases from J; bases unmatched to any gene: 7. Germline CDR1 is SQVTM and CDR2 is ANQGSEA.

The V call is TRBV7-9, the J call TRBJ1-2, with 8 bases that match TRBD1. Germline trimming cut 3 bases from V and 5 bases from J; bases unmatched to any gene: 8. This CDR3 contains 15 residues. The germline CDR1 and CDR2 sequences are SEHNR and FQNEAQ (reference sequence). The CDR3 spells CASSLSLDRAYGYTF. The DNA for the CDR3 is TGTGCCAGCAGCTTGAGCCTGGACAGGGCTTATGGCTACACCTTC.

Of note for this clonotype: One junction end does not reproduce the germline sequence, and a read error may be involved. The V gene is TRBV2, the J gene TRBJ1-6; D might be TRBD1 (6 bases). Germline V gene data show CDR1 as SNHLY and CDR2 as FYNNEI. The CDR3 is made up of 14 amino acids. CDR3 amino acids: CASKEGQYSSPLHF. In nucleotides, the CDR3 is TGTGCCAGCAAGGAAGGACAGTATAGTTCACCCCTCCACTTT.

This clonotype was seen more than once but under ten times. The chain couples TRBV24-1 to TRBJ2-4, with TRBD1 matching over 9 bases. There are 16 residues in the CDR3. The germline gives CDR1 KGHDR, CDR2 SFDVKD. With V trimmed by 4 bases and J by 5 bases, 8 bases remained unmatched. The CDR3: CATSDRTGGEENIQYF. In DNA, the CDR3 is TGTGCCACCAGTGACCGAACAGGGGGCGAAGAAAACATTCAGTACTTC.

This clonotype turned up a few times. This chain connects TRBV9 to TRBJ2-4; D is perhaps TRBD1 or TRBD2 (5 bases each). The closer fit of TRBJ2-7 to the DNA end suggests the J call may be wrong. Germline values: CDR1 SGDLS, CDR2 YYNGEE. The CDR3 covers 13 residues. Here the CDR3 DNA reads TGTGCCAGCAGCGTAGATTTGAGGGGCGAGCAGTACTTC. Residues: CASSVDLRGEQYF.

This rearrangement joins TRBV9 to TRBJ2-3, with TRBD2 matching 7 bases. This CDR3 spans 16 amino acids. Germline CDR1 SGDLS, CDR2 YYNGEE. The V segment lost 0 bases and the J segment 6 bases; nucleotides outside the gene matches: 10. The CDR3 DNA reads TGTGCCAGCAGCGTAGACCCTAGCGGCCTGCGGGATACGCAGTATTTT. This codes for CASSVDPSGLRDTQYF.

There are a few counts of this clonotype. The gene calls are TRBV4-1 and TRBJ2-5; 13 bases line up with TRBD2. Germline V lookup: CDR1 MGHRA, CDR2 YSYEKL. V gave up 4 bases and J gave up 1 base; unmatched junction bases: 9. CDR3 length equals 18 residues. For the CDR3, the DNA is TGCGCCAGCAGCCCCACGTTGACTAGCGGGAGGTCCCAAGAGACCCAGTACTTC. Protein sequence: CASSPTLTSGRSQETQYF.

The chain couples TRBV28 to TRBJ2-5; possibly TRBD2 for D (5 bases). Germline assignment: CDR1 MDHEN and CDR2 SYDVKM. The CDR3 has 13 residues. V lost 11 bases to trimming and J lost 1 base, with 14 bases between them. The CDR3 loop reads CAGGGSTQETQYF. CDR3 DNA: TGTGCCGGCGGAGGATCCACCCAAGAGACCCAGTACTTC.

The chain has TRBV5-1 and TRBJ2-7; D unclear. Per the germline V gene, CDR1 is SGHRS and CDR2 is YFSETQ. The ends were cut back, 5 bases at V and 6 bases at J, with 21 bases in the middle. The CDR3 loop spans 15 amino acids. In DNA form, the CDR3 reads TGCGCCAGCAGATGGTGGGCCTACACGCTAGGCGAGCAGTACTTC. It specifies CASRWWAYTLGEQYF.

In DNA form, the CDR3 reads TGCGCCAGCAGCGACAGGGTAGGAGCTGAAGCTTTCTTT. Protein sequence: CASSDRVGAEAFF. This sequence joins TRBV5-1 and TRBJ1-1, with 7 positions matching TRBD1. Trimming cost V 4 bases and J 6 bases; bases outside gene matches: 6. This CDR3 is 13 amino acids long. Germline-derived CDR1 and CDR2 are SGHRS and YFSETQ.

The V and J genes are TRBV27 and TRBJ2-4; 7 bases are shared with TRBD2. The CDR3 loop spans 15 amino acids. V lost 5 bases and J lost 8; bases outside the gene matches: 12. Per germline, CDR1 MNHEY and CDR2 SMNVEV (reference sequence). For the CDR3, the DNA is TGTGCCAGCAGTCCGGATAGCGGGCAGAGGGACATTCAGTACTTC. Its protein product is CASSPDSGQRDIQYF.

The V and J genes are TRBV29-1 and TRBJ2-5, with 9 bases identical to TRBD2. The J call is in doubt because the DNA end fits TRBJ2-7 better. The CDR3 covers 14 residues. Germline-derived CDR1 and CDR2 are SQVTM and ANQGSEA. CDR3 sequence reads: CSVEIAGVTYEQYF. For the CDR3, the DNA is TGCAGCGTTGAAATAGCGGGAGTAACCTACGAGCAGTACTTC.

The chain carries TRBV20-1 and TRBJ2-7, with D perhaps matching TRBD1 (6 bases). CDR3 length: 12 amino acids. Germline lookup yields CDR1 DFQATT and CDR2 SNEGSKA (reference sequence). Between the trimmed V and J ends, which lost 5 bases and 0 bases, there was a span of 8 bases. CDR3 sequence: CSALTGSYEQYF. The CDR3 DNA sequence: TGCAGTGCTTTGACAGGCTCCTACGAGCAGTACTTC.

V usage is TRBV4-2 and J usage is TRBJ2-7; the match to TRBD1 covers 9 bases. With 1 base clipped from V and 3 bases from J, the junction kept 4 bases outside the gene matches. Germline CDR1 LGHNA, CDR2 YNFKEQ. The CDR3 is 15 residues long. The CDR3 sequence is CASSQVWTGDYEQYF. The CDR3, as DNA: TGTGCCAGCAGCCAAGTTTGGACAGGGGACTACGAGCAGTACTTC.

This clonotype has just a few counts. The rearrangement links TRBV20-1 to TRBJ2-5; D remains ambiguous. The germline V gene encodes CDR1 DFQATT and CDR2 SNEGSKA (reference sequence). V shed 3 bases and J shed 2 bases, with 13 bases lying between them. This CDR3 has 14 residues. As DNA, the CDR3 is TGCAGTGCTAGCCGGATCGGAAGGCAAGAGACCCAGTACTTC. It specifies CSASRIGRQETQYF.

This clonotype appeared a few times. DNA of the CDR3: TGTGCCAGCAGCTTAGACACAGACGAGACCCAGTACTTC. It specifies CASSLDTDETQYF. The chain combines TRBV7-2 with TRBJ2-5; no reliable D call. The V gene's germline CDR1 is SGHTA and CDR2 FQGNSA. The CDR3 totals 13 residues. V lost 1 base and J 5 bases, leaving 8 bases between the germline ends.

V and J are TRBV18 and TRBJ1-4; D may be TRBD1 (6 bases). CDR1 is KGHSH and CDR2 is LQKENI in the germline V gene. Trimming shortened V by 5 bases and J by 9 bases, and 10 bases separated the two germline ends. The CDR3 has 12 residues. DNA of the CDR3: TGTGCCAGCTCATCAGGACAGCAAAAACTGTTTTTT. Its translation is CASSSGQQKLFF.

CDR3 sequence (DNA): TGTGCCAGCAGTTTACAGGGAGTCTTCTACGAGCAGTACTTC. This sequence encodes CASSLQGVFYEQYF. This rearrangement joins TRBV7-2 to TRBJ2-7; D is possibly TRBD1 (6 bases). Germline CDR1 reads SGHTA; CDR2 reads FQGNSA. The CDR3 sequence is 14 residues long. V dropped 6 bases and J dropped 3 bases, with 15 bases sitting between them.

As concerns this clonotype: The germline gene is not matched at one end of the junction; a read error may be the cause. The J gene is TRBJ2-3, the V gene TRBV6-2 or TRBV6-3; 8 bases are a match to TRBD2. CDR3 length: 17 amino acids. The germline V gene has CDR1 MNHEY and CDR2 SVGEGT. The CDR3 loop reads CAGSYSKREFPTDTQYF. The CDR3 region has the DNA TGTGCCGGCAGTTACTCGAAGCGGGAGTTTCCCACAGATACGCAGTATTTT.

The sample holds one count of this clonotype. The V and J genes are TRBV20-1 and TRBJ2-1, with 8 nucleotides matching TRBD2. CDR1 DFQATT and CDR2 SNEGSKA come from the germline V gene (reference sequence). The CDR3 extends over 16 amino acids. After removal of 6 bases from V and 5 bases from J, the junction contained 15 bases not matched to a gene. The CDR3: CSAPMVLAVGNNEQFF. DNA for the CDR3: TGCAGTGCCCCCATGGTACTAGCGGTAGGGAACAATGAGCAGTTCTTC.

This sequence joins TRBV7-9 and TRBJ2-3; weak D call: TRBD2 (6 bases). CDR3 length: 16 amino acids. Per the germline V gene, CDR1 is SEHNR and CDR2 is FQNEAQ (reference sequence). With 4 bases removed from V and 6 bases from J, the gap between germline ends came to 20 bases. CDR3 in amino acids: CASSSGDGSRRDTQYF. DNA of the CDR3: TGTGCCAGCAGCTCGGGGGACGGGAGCAGACGGGATACGCAGTATTTT. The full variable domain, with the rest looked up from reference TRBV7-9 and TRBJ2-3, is DTGVSQNPRHKITKRGQNVTFRCDPISEHNRLYWYRQTLGQGPEFLTYFQNEAQLEKSRLLSDRFSAERPKGSFSTLEIQRTEQGDSAMYLCASSSGDGSRRDTQYFGPGTRLTVL.

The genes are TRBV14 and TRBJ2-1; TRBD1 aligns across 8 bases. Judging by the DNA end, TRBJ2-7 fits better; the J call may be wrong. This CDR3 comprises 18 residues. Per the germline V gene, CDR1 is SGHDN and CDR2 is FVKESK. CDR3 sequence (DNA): TGTGCCAGCAGCCATCCCTCGGCGGACAGGGCAAGGTCCTACGAGCAGTACTTC. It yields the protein CASSHPSADRARSYEQYF.

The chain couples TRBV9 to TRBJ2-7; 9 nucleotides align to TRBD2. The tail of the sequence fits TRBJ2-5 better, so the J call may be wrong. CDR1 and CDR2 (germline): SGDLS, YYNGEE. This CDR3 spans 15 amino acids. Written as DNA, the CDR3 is TGTGCCAGCAGCACTCATGTAGCGGGAGTAGAGACCCAGTACTTC. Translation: CASSTHVAGVETQYF.

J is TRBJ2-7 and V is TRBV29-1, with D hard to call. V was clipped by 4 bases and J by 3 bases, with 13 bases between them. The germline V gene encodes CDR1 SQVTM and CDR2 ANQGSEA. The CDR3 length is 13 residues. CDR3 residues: CSVGGETFYEQYF. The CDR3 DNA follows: TGCAGCGTTGGCGGCGAGACTTTCTACGAGCAGTACTTC.

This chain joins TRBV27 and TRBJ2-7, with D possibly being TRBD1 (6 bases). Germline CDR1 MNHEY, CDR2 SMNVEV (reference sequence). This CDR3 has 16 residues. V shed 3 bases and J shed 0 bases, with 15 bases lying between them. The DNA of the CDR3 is TGTGCCAGCAGTTTCGTTCGGACAGCCCCCTCCTACGAGCAGTACTTC. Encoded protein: CASSFVRTAPSYEQYF.

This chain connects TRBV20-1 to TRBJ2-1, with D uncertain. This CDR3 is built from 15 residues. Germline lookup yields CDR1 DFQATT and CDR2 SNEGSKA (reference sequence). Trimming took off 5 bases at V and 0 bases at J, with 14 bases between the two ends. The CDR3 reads CSAARVESSYNEQFF. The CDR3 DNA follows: TGCAGTGCTGCCCGGGTGGAGAGCTCCTACAATGAGCAGTTCTTC.